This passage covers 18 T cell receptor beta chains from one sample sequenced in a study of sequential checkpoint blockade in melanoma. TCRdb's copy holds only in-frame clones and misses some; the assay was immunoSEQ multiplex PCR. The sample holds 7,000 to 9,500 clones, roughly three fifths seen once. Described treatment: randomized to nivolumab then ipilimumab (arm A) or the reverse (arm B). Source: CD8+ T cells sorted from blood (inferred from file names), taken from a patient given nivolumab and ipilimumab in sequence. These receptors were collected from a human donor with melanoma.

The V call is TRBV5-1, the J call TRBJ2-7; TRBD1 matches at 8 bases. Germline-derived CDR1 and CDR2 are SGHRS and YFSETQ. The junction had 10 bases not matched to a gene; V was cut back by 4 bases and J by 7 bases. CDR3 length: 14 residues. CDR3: CASSEGQAAGEQYF. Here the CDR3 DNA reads TGCGCCAGCAGCGAGGGACAGGCGGCGGGGGAGCAGTACTTC.

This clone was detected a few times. The CDR3 loop reads CASSFGGGNTEAFF. The CDR3 DNA reads TGTGCCAGCAGCTTCGGCGGGGGGAATACTGAAGCTTTCTTT. V is TRBV7-9 and J is TRBJ1-1; D may be TRBD1 (5 bases). V lost 3 bases, J lost 5 bases, and 13 bases lay in between. Germline CDR1 reads SEHNR; CDR2 reads FQNEAQ (reference sequence). The CDR3 loop spans 14 amino acids.

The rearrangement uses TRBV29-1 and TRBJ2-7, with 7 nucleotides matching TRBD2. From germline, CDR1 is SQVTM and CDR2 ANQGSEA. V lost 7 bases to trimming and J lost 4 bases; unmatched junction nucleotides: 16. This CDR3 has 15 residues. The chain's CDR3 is CSAGPVGAGSYEQYF. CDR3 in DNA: TGCAGCGCTGGCCCGGTGGGAGCGGGGTCTTACGAGCAGTACTTC.

CDR3 nucleotides: TGTGCCAGCAGTGACAATTACTCCTACGAGCAGTACTTC. Encoded protein: CASSDNYSYEQYF. The genes are TRBV6-5 and TRBJ2-7; D remains ambiguous. The V gene's germline CDR1 is MNHEY and CDR2 SVGAGI. V dropped 5 bases and J dropped 0 bases, with 8 bases sitting between them. CDR3 length equals 13 residues.

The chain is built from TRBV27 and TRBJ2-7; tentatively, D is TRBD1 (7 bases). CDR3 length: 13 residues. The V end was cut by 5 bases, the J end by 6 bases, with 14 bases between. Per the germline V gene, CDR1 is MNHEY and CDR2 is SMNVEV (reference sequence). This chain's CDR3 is CASSPIQGGEQYF. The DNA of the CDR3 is TGTGCCAGCAGTCCCATCCAGGGGGGCGAGCAGTACTTC.

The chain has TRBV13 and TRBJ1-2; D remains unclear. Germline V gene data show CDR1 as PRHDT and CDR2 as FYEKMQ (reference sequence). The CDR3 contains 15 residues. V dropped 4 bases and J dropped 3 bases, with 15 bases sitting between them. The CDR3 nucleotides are TGTGCCAGCAGCTATACAGAGGCCGGGGACTATGGCTACACCTTC. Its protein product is CASSYTEAGDYGYTF.

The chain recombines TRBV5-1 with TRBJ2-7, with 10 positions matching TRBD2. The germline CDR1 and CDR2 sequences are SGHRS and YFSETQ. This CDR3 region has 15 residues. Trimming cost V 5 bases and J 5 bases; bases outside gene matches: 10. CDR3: CASRSSGGAVNEQYF. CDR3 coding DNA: TGCGCCAGCAGATCCAGCGGGGGGGCCGTGAACGAGCAGTACTTC. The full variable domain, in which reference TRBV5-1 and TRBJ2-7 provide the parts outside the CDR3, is KAGVTQTPRYLIKTRGQQVTLSCSPISGHRSVSWYQQTPGQGLQFLFEYFSETQRNKGNFPGRFSGRQFSNSRSEMNVSTLELGDSALYLCASRSSGGAVNEQYFGPGTRLTVT.

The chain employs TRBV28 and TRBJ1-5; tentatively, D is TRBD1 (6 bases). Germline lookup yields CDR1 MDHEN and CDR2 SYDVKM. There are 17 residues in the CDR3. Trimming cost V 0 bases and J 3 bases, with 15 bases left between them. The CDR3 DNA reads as TGTGCCAGCAGTTTATGGGGGGCGTTGATGCCCAATCAGCCCCAGCATTTT. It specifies CASSLWGALMPNQPQHF.

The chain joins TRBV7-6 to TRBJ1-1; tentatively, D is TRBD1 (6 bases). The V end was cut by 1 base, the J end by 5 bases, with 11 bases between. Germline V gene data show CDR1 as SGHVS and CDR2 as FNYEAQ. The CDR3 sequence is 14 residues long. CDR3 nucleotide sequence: TGTGCCAGCAGCTTAGGGACAGCAGCAACTGAAGCTTTCTTT. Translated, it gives CASSLGTAATEAFF.

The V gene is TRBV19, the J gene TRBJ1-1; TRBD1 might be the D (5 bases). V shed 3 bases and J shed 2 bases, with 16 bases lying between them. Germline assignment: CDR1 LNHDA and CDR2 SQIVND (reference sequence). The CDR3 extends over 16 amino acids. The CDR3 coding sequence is TGTGCCAGTAGTATTTCGGCAGGGTTAGGAAACACTGAAGCTTTCTTT. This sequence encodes CASSISAGLGNTEAFF. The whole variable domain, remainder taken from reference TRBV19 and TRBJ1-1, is DGGITQSPKYLFRKEGQNVTLSCEQNLNHDAMYWYRQDPGQGLRLIYYSQIVNDFQKGDIAEGYSVSREKKESFPLTVTSAQKNPTAFYLCASSISAGLGNTEAFFGQGTRLTVV.

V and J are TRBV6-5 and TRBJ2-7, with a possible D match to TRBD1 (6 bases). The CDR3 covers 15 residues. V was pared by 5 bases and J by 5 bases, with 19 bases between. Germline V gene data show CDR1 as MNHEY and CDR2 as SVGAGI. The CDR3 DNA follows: TGTGCCAGCAGTCCCTGGGCAGGGGCCAATAACGAGCAGTACTTC. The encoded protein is CASSPWAGANNEQYF.

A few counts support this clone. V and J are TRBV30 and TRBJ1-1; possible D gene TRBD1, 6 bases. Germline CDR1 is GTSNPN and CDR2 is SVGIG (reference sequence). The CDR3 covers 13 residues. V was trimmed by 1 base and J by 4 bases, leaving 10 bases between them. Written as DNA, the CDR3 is TGTGCCTGGAGTGGACAGGCGATCACTGAAGCTTTCTTT. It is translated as CAWSGQAITEAFF.

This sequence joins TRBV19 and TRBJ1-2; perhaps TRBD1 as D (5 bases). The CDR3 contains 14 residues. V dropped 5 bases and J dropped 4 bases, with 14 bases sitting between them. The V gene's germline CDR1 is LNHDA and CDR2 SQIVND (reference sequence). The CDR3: CASSVQRDFYGYTF. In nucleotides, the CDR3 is TGTGCCAGTAGTGTACAGAGGGACTTCTATGGCTACACCTTC.

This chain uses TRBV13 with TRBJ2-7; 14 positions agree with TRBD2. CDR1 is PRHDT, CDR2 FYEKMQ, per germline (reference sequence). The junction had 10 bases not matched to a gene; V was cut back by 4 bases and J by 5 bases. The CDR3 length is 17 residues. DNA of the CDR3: TGTGCCAGCAGCTCACGACTAGCGGGGGGGGGATACGACGAGCAGTACTTC. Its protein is CASSSRLAGGGYDEQYF.

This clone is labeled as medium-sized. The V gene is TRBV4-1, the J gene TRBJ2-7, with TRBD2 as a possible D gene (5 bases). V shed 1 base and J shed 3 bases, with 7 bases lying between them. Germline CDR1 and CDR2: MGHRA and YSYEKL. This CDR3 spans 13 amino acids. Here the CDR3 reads CASSQARDYEQYF. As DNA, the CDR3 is TGCGCCAGCAGCCAAGCGAGGGACTACGAGCAGTACTTC.

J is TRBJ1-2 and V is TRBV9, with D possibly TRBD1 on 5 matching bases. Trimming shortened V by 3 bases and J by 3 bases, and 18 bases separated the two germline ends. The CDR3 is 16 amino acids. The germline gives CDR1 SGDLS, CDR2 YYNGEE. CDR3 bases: TGTGCCAGCAGCGGTCCCGGGGGGGGTTTTGACTATGGCTACACCTTC. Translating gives CASSGPGGGFDYGYTF.

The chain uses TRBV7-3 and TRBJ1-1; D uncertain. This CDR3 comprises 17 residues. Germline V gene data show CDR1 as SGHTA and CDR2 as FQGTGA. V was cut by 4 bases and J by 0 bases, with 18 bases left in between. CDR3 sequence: CASSSREHSPVNTEAFF. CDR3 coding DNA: TGTGCCAGCAGCTCTCGGGAACATAGTCCGGTGAACACTGAAGCTTTCTTT.

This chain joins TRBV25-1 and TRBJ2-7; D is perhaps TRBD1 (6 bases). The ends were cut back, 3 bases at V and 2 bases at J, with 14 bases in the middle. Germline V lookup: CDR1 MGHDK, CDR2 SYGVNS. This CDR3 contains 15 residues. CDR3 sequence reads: CASSDSQGTTYEQYF. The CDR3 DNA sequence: TGTGCCAGCAGTGATAGTCAGGGGACGACCTACGAGCAGTACTTC.